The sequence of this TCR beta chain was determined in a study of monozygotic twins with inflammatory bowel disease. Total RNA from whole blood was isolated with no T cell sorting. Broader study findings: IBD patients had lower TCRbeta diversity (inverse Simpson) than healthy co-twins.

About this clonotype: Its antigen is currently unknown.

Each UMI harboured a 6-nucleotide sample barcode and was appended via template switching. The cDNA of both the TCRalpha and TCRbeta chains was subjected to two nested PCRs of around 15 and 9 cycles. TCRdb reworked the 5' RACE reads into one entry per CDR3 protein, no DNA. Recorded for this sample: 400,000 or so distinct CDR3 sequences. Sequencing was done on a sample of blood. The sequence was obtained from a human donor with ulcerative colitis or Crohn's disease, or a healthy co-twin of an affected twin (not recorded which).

CDR3 sequence: CASSLWGRLLVTEAFF. V is TRBV5-6 and J is TRBJ1-1; no DNA is available, so the TRBD1 call from TCRdb remains unchecked. The germline gives CDR1 SGHDT, CDR2 YYEEEE. The CDR3 consists of 16 residues.